These T cell receptor beta chains were read from a single sample in a study of technical replicates of blood from a few donors. TCRdb's table, derived via immunoSEQ multiplex PCR, lists solely in-frame clones and lacks some. The top ten clones hold roughly 0.4% of a sample with under 70,000 clones, roughly nine tenths of them seen once. Sequences were obtained from T cells isolated from PBMCs. All receptors come from a human donor in good health. The CDR3 runs from the conserved cysteine through the conserved F or W. The D gene is left open where the match is weak. Clone sizes are given selectively: once, few, many, or a class where the clone is expanded.

D: NA; V: TRBV9; J: TRBJ1-4; size: once; length: 15; DNA: TGTGCCAGCAGCGTAGTGGGACAAAAGGATGAAAAACTGTTTTTT; CDR3: CASSVVGQKDEKLFF
D: TRBD2; V: TRBV7-3; J: TRBJ2-2; size: NA; length: 16; DNA: TGTGCCAGCAGCCTAAGGAGCGGGAGAGTCGCCGGGGAGCTGTTTTTT; CDR3: CASSLRSGRVAGELFF
D: NA; V: TRBV7-2; J: TRBJ2-3; size: NA; length: 12; DNA: TGTGCCAGCAGCTTGTATCCAGATACGCAGTATTTT; CDR3: CASSLYPDTQYF
D: NA; V: TRBV7-9; J: TRBJ2-5; size: NA; length: 15; DNA: TGTGCCAGCCAGGCGGAGGAAGGGCCCCCTGAGACCCAGTACTTC; CDR3: CASQAEEGPPETQYF
D: NA; V: TRBV5-1; J: TRBJ2-7; size: NA; length: 14; DNA: TGCGCCAGCAGCTTGGCCCCGGGCTCCTACGAGCAGTACTTC; CDR3: CASSLAPGSYEQYF
D: TRBD1; V: TRBV29-1; J: TRBJ1-2; size: NA; length: 16; DNA: TGCAGCGTTTGGAAGGGACCAGGGGGAGATTGGTATGGCTACACCTTC; CDR3: CSVWKGPGGDWYGYTF
D: TRBD1; V: TRBV9; J: TRBJ1-1; size: once; length: 14; DNA: TGTGCCAGTGGACAGGTTGATAGGAACACTGAAGCTTTCTTT; CDR3: CASGQVDRNTEAFF
D: TRBD1; V: TRBV10-1; J: TRBJ1-2; size: NA; length: 12; DNA: TGCGCCAGCAGGGGGACAGGGAACGGCTACACCTTC; CDR3: CASRGTGNGYTF
D: NA; V: TRBV19; J: TRBJ1-5; size: NA; length: 14; DNA: TGTGCCAGTAGAGGAGCTTATAGCAATCAGCCCCAGCATTTT; CDR3: CASRGAYSNQPQHF
D: NA; V: TRBV18; J: TRBJ2-5; size: NA; length: 15; DNA: TGTGCCAGCTCACTTAGGGGCAGCCCGCAAGAGACCCAGTACTTC; CDR3: CASSLRGSPQETQYF
D: TRBD2; V: TRBV6-1; J: TRBJ2-3; size: NA; length: 16; DNA: TGTGCCAGCAGTGTACTCCTAGCGGGAGGTGCAGATACGCAGTATTTT; CDR3: CASSVLLAGGADTQYF
D: TRBD2; V: TRBV4-1; J: TRBJ2-3; size: once; length: 17; DNA: TGCGCCAGCAGCCCTGGGACTAGCGGGATCGGCACAGATACGCAGTATTTT; CDR3: CASSPGTSGIGTDTQYF
D: TRBD1; V: TRBV30; J: TRBJ2-3; size: NA; length: 16; DNA: TGTGCCTGGCAACAGGGGGCAGGATATGTAACAGATACGCAGTATTTT; CDR3: CAWQQGAGYVTDTQYF
D: TRBD1; V: TRBV19; J: TRBJ2-2; size: once; length: 16; DNA: TGTGCCAGTAGTATAGATCGGGACAGGTGGCCCGGGGAGCTGTTTTTT; CDR3: CASSIDRDRWPGELFF
D: TRBD2; V: TRBV11-3; J: TRBJ2-1; size: NA; length: 15; DNA: TGTGCCAGCAGCTTCACTAGCGGGGTCGGCAATGAGCAGTTCTTC; CDR3: CASSFTSGVGNEQFF
D: NA; V: TRBV15; J: TRBJ2-1; size: NA; length: 11; DNA: TGTGCCACCGCAGGTTACAATGAGCAGTTCTTC; CDR3: CATAGYNEQFF
D: TRBD2; V: TRBV19; J: TRBJ2-7; size: NA; length: 15; DNA: TGTGCCAGTAGTATTCAGGCTAGCGGGAGTTACGAGCAGTACTTC; CDR3: CASSIQASGSYEQYF
D: TRBD1; V: TRBV5-1; J: TRBJ1-5; size: NA; length: 17; DNA: TGCGCCAGCAGCCCGACCGGGACAGCGGATAGCAATCAGCCCCAGCATTTT; CDR3: CASSPTGTADSNQPQHF
D: TRBD2; V: TRBV9; J: TRBJ2-1; size: NA; length: 15; DNA: TGTGCCAGCAGCGTCCGACTAGCGGGAGGAGATGAGCAGTTCTTC; CDR3: CASSVRLAGGDEQFF
D: NA; V: TRBV5-4; J: TRBJ2-7; size: NA; length: 12; DNA: TGTGCCAGCAGCCTGGACGGCTACGAGCAGTACTTC; CDR3: CASSLDGYEQYF
D: TRBD2; V: TRBV9; J: TRBJ2-7; size: NA; length: 15; DNA: TGTGCCAGCAGCGCCCTAGCGGGAGGTACCTACGAGCAGTACTTC; CDR3: CASSALAGGTYEQYF
D: NA; V: TRBV28; J: TRBJ2-3; size: NA; length: 15; DNA: TGTGCCAGCAGTTTATTTTTGGCAAGCACAGATACGCAGTATTTT; CDR3: CASSLFLASTDTQYF
D: NA; V: TRBV5-1; J: TRBJ2-1; size: NA; length: 13; DNA: TGCGCCAGCAGCTTTAGATACTACAATGAGCAGTTCTTC; CDR3: CASSFRYYNEQFF
D: NA; V: TRBV21-1; J: TRBJ1-1; size: NA; length: 20; DNA: TGTGCCAGCACCGGGACACTAATAAATTCCACTGAAGCAAGCCCCACTGAAGCTTTCTTT; CDR3: CASTGTLINSTEASPTEAFF
D: NA; V: TRBV11-2; J: TRBJ1-3; size: NA; length: 14; DNA: TGTGCCAGCAGCTTCGGTGCAGGGGCCAACACCATATATTTT; CDR3: CASSFGAGANTIYF
D: NA; V: TRBV6-1; J: TRBJ1-3; size: NA; length: 14; DNA: TGTGCCAGCAGTGAACAGGGATGGACAAACACCATATATTTT; CDR3: CASSEQGWTNTIYF
D: TRBD1; V: TRBV19; J: TRBJ1-1; size: NA; length: 14; DNA: TGTGCCAGTAAGGACAGGGCCATGAACACTGAAGCTTTCTTT; CDR3: CASKDRAMNTEAFF
D: NA; V: TRBV9; J: TRBJ2-5; size: NA; length: 15; DNA: TGTGCCAGCAGCGTAGCCCAAGGGACAACTGAGACCCAGTACTTC; CDR3: CASSVAQGTTETQYF
D: NA; V: TRBV6-1; J: TRBJ2-7; size: NA; length: 13; DNA: TGTGCCAGCAGCGTCAGGGAAACCTACGAGCAGTACTTC; CDR3: CASSVRETYEQYF
D: TRBD1; V: TRBV29-1; J: TRBJ2-3; size: once; length: 17; DNA: TGCAGCGTTGAAGGAGTCAAGGGACAGGGACTCACAGATACGCAGTATTTT; CDR3: CSVEGVKGQGLTDTQYF
D: NA; V: TRBV28; J: TRBJ1-2; size: NA; length: 11; DNA: TGTGCCAGCAGTCGACTGGATGGCTACACCTTC; CDR3: CASSRLDGYTF
D: NA; V: TRBV6-5; J: TRBJ2-3; size: NA; length: 15; DNA: TGTGCCAGCAGTTACGAGGGCCCCGGGGCAGATACGCAGTATTTT; CDR3: CASSYEGPGADTQYF
D: TRBD2; V: TRBV6-5; J: TRBJ2-1; size: NA; length: 14; DNA: TGTGCCAGCAGTCTCGGCGGGGGCTACAATGAGCAGTTCTTC; CDR3: CASSLGGGYNEQFF
D: NA; V: TRBV5-1; J: TRBJ2-1; size: NA; length: 14; DNA: TGCGCCAGCTTTAGACAGGAGCCATACAATGAGCAGTTCTTC; CDR3: CASFRQEPYNEQFF
D: NA; V: TRBV10-3; J: TRBJ1-1; size: few; length: 11; DNA: TGTGCCAGCGCATTGAACACTGAAGCTTTCTTT; CDR3: CASALNTEAFF
D: TRBD1; V: TRBV27; J: TRBJ1-1; size: NA; length: 13; DNA: TGTGCCAGCAACAGGGGCTATAACACTGAAGCTTTCTTT; CDR3: CASNRGYNTEAFF
D: NA; V: TRBV27; J: TRBJ2-1; size: NA; length: 12; DNA: TGTGCCAGCAGTTACCGGGACAATGAGCAGTTCTTC; CDR3: CASSYRDNEQFF
D: TRBD2; V: TRBV5-1; J: TRBJ2-3; size: NA; length: 15; DNA: TGCGCCAGCAGTTCAAGCGGGAGACCCTCAGATACGCAGTATTTT; CDR3: CASSSSGRPSDTQYF
D: TRBD1; V: TRBV29-1; J: TRBJ2-3; size: NA; length: 14; DNA: TGCAGCGTTGTCTTACAGGGGGGCACAGATACGCAGTATTTT; CDR3: CSVVLQGGTDTQYF
D: TRBD2; V: TRBV7-9; J: TRBJ2-1; size: NA; length: 17; DNA: TGTGCCAGCAGCTTAGGGGGAGCGGGAGGGTCCTACAATGAGCAGTTCTTC; CDR3: CASSLGGAGGSYNEQFF
D: TRBD1; V: TRBV9; J: TRBJ2-6; size: NA; length: 18; DNA: TGTGCCAGCAGCGTAGGGACAGGGGTCTACTCTGGGGCCAACGTCCTGACTTTC; CDR3: CASSVGTGVYSGANVLTF
D: NA; V: TRBV9; J: TRBJ2-2; size: NA; length: 15; DNA: TGTGCCAGCAGCCCGACAGCGAGTAACACCGGGGAGCTGTTTTTT; CDR3: CASSPTASNTGELFF